The clone carrying this T cell receptor (beta chain) has just a few counts. The donors were in the 120-subject validation cohort, distinct from the approximately 700-subject first cohort. The germline V gene encodes CDR1 SGHNT and CDR2 YENEEA. The V gene end was trimmed by 5 bases and the J gene end by 1 base; junction bases not matched to a gene: 21. The CDR3 consists of 20 residues. This sample was included in a study of cytomegalovirus exposure and HLA in healthy donors. The data were produced by immunoSEQ multiplex PCR, yet TCRdb's version contains in-frame clones alone and is incomplete. Among about 310,000 clones listed, approximately 88% were seen once.

Input material: PBMCs. This sequence was found in a man aged 25 to 40 in good health and CMV-seronegative. V is TRBV11-3 and J is TRBJ1-1; 8 bases line up with TRBD1. The CDR3 here is CASSQRQRTGKVIWNTEAFF. The DNA of the CDR3 is TGTGCCAGCAGCCAACGACAAAGGACAGGGAAAGTAATTTGGAACACTGAAGCTTTCTTT.